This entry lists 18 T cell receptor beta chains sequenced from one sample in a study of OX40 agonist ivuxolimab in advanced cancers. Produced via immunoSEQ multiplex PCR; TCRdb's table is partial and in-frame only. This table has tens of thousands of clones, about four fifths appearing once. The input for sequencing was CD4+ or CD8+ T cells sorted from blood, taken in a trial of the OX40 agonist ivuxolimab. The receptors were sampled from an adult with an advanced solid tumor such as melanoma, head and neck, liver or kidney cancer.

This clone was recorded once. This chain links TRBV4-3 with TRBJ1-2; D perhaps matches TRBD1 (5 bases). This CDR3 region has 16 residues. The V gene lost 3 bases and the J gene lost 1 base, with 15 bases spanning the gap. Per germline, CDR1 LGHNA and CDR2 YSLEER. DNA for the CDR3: TGCGCCAGCAGCCAGAGCGGGGGGAAGCTTAACTATGGCTACACCTTC. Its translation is CASSQSGGKLNYGYTF.

The CDR3 loop reads CASSLVGTGPSYGYTF. Written as DNA, the CDR3 is TGTGCCAGCAGCTTAGTCGGGACAGGACCATCCTATGGCTACACCTTC. V gene TRBV7-8 combines with J gene TRBJ1-2, with 8 bases aligning to TRBD1. Losses at the gene ends were 1 base for V and 4 bases for J; bases not matched to a gene: 8. CDR3 length: 16 residues. Germline loops: CDR1 SGHVS, CDR2 FQNEAQ.

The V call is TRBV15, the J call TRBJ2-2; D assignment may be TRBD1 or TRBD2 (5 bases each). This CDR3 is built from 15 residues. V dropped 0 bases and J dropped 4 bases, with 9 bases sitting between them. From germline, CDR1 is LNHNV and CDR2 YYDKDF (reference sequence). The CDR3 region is CATSRDYGGTGELFF. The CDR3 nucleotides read TGTGCCACCAGCAGAGATTATGGGGGCACCGGGGAGCTGTTTTTT. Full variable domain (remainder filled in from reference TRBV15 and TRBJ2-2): DAMVIQNPRYQVTQFGKPVTLSCSQTLNHNVMYWYQQKSSQAPKLLFHYYDKDFNNEADTPDNFQSRRPNTSFCFLDIRSPGLGDTAMYLCATSRDYGGTGELFFGEGSRLTVL.

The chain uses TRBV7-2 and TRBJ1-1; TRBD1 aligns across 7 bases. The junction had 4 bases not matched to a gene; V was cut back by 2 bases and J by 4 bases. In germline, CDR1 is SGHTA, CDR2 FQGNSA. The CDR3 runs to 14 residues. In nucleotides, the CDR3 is TGTGCCAGCAGCTTAAGGGGGCCGGGCACTGAAGCTTTCTTT. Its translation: CASSLRGPGTEAFF. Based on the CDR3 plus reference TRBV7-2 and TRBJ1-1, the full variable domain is GAGVSQSPSNKVTEKGKDVELRCDPISGHTALYWYRQSLGQGLEFLIYFQGNSAPDKSGLPSDRFSAERTGGSVSTLTIQRTQQEDSAVYLCASSLRGPGTEAFFGQGTRLTVV.

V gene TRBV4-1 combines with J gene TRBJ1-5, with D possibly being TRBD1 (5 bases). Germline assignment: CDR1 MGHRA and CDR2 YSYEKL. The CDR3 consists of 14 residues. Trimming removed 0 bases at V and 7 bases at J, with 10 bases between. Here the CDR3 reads CASSQDSGPQPQHF. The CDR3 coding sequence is TGCGCCAGCAGCCAAGATTCGGGGCCCCAGCCCCAGCATTTT.

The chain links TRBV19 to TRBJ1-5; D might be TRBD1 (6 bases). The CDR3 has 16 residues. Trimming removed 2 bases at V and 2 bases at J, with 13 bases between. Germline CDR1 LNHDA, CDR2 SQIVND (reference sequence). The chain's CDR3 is CASSILQGSGNQPQHF. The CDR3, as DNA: TGTGCCAGTAGTATACTCCAGGGGTCAGGCAATCAGCCCCAGCATTTT.

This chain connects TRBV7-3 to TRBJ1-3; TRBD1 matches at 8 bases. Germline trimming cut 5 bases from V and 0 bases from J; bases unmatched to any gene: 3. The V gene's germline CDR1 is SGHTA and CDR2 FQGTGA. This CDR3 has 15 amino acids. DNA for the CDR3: TGTGCCAGCAGCCTCGACAGGGGCTCTGGAAACACCATATATTTT. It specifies CASSLDRGSGNTIYF.

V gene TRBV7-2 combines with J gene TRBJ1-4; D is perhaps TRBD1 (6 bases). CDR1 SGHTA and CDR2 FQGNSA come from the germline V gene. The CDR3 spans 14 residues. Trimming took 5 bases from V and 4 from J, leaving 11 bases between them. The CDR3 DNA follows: TGTGCCAGCAGCCAATTCAGGGGTAATGAAAAACTGTTTTTT. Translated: CASSQFRGNEKLFF.

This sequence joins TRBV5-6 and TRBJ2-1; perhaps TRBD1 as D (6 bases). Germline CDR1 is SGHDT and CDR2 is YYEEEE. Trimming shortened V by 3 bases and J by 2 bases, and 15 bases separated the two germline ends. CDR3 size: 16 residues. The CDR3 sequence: CASSWGGGPTYNEQFF. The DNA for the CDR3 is TGTGCCAGCAGCTGGGGTGGGGGCCCCACCTACAATGAGCAGTTCTTC. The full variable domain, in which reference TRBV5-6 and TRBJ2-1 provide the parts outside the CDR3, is DAGVTQSPTHLIKTRGQQVTLRCSPKSGHDTVSWYQQALGQGPQFIFQYYEEEERQRGNFPDRFSGHQFPNYSSELNVNALLLGDSALYLCASSWGGGPTYNEQFFGPGTRLTVL.

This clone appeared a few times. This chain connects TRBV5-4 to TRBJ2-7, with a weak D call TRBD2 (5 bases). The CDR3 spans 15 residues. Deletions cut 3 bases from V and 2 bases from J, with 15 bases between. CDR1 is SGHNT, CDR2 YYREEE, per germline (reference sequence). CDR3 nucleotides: TGTGCCAGCAGCTCGAAAGGACTGGATCCCTACGAGCAGTACTTC. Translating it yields CASSSKGLDPYEQYF.

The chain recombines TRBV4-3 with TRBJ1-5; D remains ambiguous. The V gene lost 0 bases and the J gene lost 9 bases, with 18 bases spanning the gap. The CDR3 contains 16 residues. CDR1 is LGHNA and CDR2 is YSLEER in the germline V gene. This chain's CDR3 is CASSQDERPGGSPQHF. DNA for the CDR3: TGCGCCAGCAGCCAAGATGAGCGGCCAGGTGGGTCGCCCCAGCATTTT.

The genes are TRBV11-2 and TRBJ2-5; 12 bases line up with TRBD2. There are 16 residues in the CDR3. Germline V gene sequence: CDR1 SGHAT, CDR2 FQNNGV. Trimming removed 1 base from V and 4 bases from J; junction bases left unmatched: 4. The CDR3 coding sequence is TGTGCCAGCAGCTTAGTACTAGCGGGGGGTTTAGAGACCCAGTACTTC. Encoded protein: CASSLVLAGGLETQYF. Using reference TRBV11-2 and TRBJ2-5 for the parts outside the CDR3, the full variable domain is EAGVAQSPRYKIIEKRQSVAFWCNPISGHATLYWYQQILGQGPKLLIQFQNNGVVDDSQLPKDRFSAERLKGVDSTLKIQPAKLEDSAVYLCASSLVLAGGLETQYFGPGTRLLVL.

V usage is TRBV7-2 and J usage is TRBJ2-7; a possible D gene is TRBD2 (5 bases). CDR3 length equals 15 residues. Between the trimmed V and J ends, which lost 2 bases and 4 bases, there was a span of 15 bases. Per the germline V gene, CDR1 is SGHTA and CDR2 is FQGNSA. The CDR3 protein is CASSLSGERRYEQYF. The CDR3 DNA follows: TGTGCCAGCAGCTTATCCGGGGAGCGTAGGTACGAGCAGTACTTC.

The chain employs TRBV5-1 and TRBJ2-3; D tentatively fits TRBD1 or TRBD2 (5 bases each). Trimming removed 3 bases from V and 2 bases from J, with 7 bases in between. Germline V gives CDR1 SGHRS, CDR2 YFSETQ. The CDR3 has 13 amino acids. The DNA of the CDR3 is TGCGCCAGCAGCTGGGACCTCACAGATACGCAGTATTTT. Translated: CASSWDLTDTQYF.

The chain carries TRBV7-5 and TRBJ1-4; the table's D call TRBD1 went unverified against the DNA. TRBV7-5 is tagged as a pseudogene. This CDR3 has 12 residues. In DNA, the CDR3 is TGTGCCTCACGAAAGGGGGATGAAAAACTGTTTTTT. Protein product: CASRKGDEKLFF.

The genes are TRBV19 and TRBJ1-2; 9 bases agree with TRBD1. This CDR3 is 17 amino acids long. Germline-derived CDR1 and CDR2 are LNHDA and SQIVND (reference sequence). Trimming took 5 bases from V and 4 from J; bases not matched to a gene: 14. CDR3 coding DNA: TGTGCCAGTAGTCTGAACAGGGGGCAGTCTGGAAGCTATGGCTACACCTTC. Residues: CASSLNRGQSGSYGYTF.

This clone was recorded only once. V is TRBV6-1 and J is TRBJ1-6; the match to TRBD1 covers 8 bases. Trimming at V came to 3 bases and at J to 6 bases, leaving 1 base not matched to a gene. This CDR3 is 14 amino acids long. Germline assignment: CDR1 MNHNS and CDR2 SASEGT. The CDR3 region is CASSDGQGNSPLHF. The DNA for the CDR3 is TGTGCCAGCAGTGACGGACAGGGTAATTCACCCCTCCACTTT.

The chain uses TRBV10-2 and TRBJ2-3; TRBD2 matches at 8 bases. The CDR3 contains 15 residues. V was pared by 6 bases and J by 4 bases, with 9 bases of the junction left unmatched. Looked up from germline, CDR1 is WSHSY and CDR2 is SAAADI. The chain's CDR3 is CASRTTGGPSDTQYF. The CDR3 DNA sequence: TGCGCCAGCAGGACGACGGGGGGGCCCTCAGATACGCAGTATTTT.